This TCR beta chain is drawn from a study of vaccination effects on CD4 cells after COVID-19. Study-wide background: Either the mRNA-1273 or the BNT162b2 vaccine was given to participants as two doses.

V was clipped by 5 bases and J by 7 bases; unmatched bases: 15. Germline CDR1 reads SEHNR; CDR2 reads FQNEAQ (reference sequence). This CDR3 is built from 16 residues. Clones were read by immunoSEQ multiplex PCR, and TCRdb kept only the in-frame ones, dropping some. There are about 23,000 clones in the sample; 73% occur only once, and 5% lies in the top ten. Antigen-specific CD4+ T cells were expanded with viral peptide pools in the ViraFEST assay before sequencing. Culture lasted about ten days before CD4+ T cell isolation. The healthy vaccine recipients, who had no prior SARS-CoV-2 infection, showed negative nucleocapsid antibodies. A few million PBMC per well were cultured with around 10 IU/ml IL-2 and about 10 ug/ml peptides. Half the medium was swapped for IL-2 medium on days 3 and 7. As regards this clone: The antigen remains undetermined.

This sequence joins TRBV7-9 and TRBJ1-2; 8 nucleotides align to TRBD1. The receptor comes from a human donor who received a COVID-19 vaccine. Sequencing used CD4+ T cells from PBMCs cultured with SARS-CoV-2 spike peptides, obtained before COVID-19 vaccination. Here the CDR3 reads CASSATLGTGGSGYTF. The CDR3 region has the DNA TGTGCCAGCAGCGCGACCCTGGGTACAGGGGGGAGTGGCTACACCTTC.